This T cell receptor (beta chain) originates from a study of T-cell memory formation after mild COVID-19. Study details: For the most part, TCR clusters were specific to one donor.

This clonotype was picked up many times. CDR3 length: 12 residues. Deletions cut 3 bases from V and 4 bases from J, with 9 bases between. Germline V gives CDR1 SQVTM, CDR2 ANQGSEA. After 5'RACE with constant-segment primers, TCR alpha and TCR beta cDNA libraries carrying sample barcodes and UMIs were obtained. TCRdb ran MiXCR on the 5' RACE reads and lists one entry per CDR3 protein. The data hold about 90,000 distinct CDR3 sequences, with around 13% observed a single time. Sequencing was carried out using PBMCs or a T cell subset sorted from them (not recorded which). V is TRBV29-1 and J is TRBJ1-1, with D unclear. The source is an adult woman who had mild COVID-19 (a few samples of this study predate the infection). Cell type and time point are not known. CDR3 amino acids: CSVDRDPTEAFF. The CDR3 region has the DNA TGCAGCGTTGATCGGGATCCCACTGAAGCTTTCTTT.